This T cell receptor (beta chain) was retrieved from a study of regulatory T cells in long-lasting Graves disease. As for the study in general: Antithyroid drug use was under 3 months in newly diagnosed Graves' patients.

Germline loops: CDR1 MDHEN, CDR2 SYDVKM. The CDR3 runs to 15 residues. The V gene lost 3 bases and the J gene lost 3 bases, with 12 bases spanning the gap. This clonotype has ten or more counts. Libraries of TCR beta came from iRepertoire HTBI primers plus Arm-PCR of CDR3 regions. TCRdb ran MiXCR on the multiplex PCR reads and lists one entry per CDR3 protein. The table records approximately 460,000 distinct CDR3 sequences, about 17% of them present only once. Time point indicated: newly diagnosed GD, antithyroid drugs for less than 3 months. From RNA extracted from PBMCs, the TCR library was made. The sample was also linked to a second study, of T cells in Graves' hyperthyroidism and ophthalmopathy. That report notes: Newly diagnosed patients aged 18 to 65 had hyperthyroidism of under 2 months' duration.

The clonotype comes from a woman aged 25 to 39 with Graves disease. The starting material was peripheral blood mononuclear cells (PBMCs), obtained at new diagnosis, from a patient treated with antithyroid drugs. The chain couples TRBV28 to TRBJ2-1; D might be TRBD1 (6 bases). For the CDR3, the DNA is TGTGCCAGCAGTTTTACAGGGAAGGACTACAATGAGCAGTTCTTC. This sequence encodes CASSFTGKDYNEQFF.